Following are 21 T cell receptor beta chains from one sample sequenced in a study of cytomegalovirus exposure and HLA in healthy donors. Use of 60 Vbeta and 13 Jbeta primers characterized the PCR. Profiling relied on immunoSEQ multiplex PCR, and the TCRdb table lists in-frame clones only, not all of them. The data hold around 100,000 clones, with about 66% observed a single time. Sequenced sample: PBMCs. These TCRs come from a young man in good health and CMV-seronegative.

The chain recombines TRBV29-1 with TRBJ2-7; TRBD1 aligns across 7 bases. V lost 7 bases and J lost 4; bases outside the gene matches: 10. The CDR3 consists of 13 residues. Germline assignment: CDR1 SQVTM and CDR2 ANQGSEA. The CDR3 here is CSAQPQGFYEQYF. The CDR3 region has the DNA TGCAGCGCGCAGCCACAGGGGTTTTACGAGCAGTACTTC.

This rearrangement joins TRBV6-4 to TRBJ1-2; 9 bases map to TRBD1. The junction had 5 bases not matched to a gene; V was cut back by 2 bases and J by 7 bases. Per germline, CDR1 MRHNA and CDR2 SNTAGT. The CDR3 extends over 14 amino acids. CDR3: CASSDLDRGSGYTF. CDR3 DNA: TGTGCCAGCAGTGACCTGGACAGGGGCTCTGGCTACACCTTC.

This clone was counted a single time. The chain carries TRBV7-2 and TRBJ2-6; no clear D gene. The germline V and J ends were trimmed by 8 bases and 2 bases, with 4 bases remaining between them. Germline V gene sequence: CDR1 SGHTA, CDR2 FQGNSA. This CDR3 comprises 12 residues. CDR3 DNA sequence: TGTGCCAGCTTAACTGGGGCCAACGTCCTGACTTTC. The encoded protein is CASLTGANVLTF. The full variable domain, with the rest looked up from reference TRBV7-2 and TRBJ2-6, is GAGVSQSPSNKVTEKGKDVELRCDPISGHTALYWYRQSLGQGLEFLIYFQGNSAPDKSGLPSDRFSAERTGGSVSTLTIQRTQQEDSAVYLCASLTGANVLTFGAGSRLTVL.

This clone has a handful of counts. The rearrangement joins TRBV7-9 to TRBJ2-2; D is ambiguous. CDR1 is SEHNR, CDR2 FQNEAQ, per germline (reference sequence). CDR3 length: 13 amino acids. Trimming took 3 bases from V and 7 from J, leaving 9 bases between them. Here the CDR3 DNA reads TGTGCCAGCAGCTTCCGCGTTAGCGGGGAGCTGTTTTTT. Protein sequence: CASSFRVSGELFF.

V and J are TRBV29-1 and TRBJ1-5; 12 nucleotides match TRBD1. The germline V gene encodes CDR1 SQVTM and CDR2 ANQGSEA. This CDR3 has 14 residues. Trimming cost V 4 bases and J 5 bases; bases outside gene matches: 3. For the CDR3, the DNA is TGCAGCGTTGGCGGGACAGGGGGCGATCAGCCCCAGCATTTT. Protein: CSVGGTGGDQPQHF.

The chain has TRBV29-1 and TRBJ2-7; TRBD1 is a possible D gene (5 bases). The CDR3 is 13 amino acids. Trimming removed 6 bases at V and 4 bases at J, with 16 bases between. The germline V gene encodes CDR1 SQVTM and CDR2 ANQGSEA. DNA for the CDR3: TGCAGCGTCCGCCCGAACGACAGTTACGAGCAGTACTTC. This gives the protein CSVRPNDSYEQYF.

This chain links TRBV5-1 with TRBJ1-2, with a tentative D call TRBD1 (5 bases). Germline CDR1 SGHRS, CDR2 YFSETQ. The CDR3 is 14 residues long. Trimming took off 1 base at V and 0 bases at J, with 7 bases between the two ends. CDR3 in DNA: TGCGCCAGCAGCTTGTCCAGGGCTAACTATGGCTACACCTTC. It translates to CASSLSRANYGYTF.

Written as DNA, the CDR3 is TGCGCCAGCAGCCACGGGACAGGGGAGCCCGGGGAGCTGTTTTTT. Its translation is CASSHGTGEPGELFF. The chain employs TRBV4-3 and TRBJ2-2; 10 nucleotides align to TRBD1. Germline-derived CDR1 and CDR2 are LGHNA and YSLEER. There are 15 residues in the CDR3. V lost 3 bases, J lost 6 bases, and 4 bases stayed unmatched.

The chain couples TRBV27 to TRBJ1-1, with no clear D. Germline CDR1 MNHEY, CDR2 SMNVEV (reference sequence). The germline V and J ends were trimmed by 5 bases and 0 bases, with 10 bases remaining between them. The CDR3 extends over 14 amino acids. Here the CDR3 DNA reads TGTGCCAGCAGTCGACATCTATTGAACACTGAAGCTTTCTTT. This encodes CASSRHLLNTEAFF.

The sample holds a few counts of this clone. The chain recombines TRBV15 with TRBJ2-2; 7 bases line up with TRBD1. Germline V gives CDR1 LNHNV, CDR2 YYDKDF (reference sequence). The CDR3 runs 17 residues. The V gene end was trimmed by 0 bases and the J gene end by 0 bases; junction bases not matched to a gene: 4. The CDR3 bases are TGTGCCACCAGCAGAGACCGACAGGGCGCGAACACCGGGGAGCTGTTTTTT. It translates to CATSRDRQGANTGELFF.

The rearrangement uses TRBV2 and TRBJ1-1, with D perhaps matching TRBD1 (5 bases). Trimming took 9 bases from V and 1 from J, leaving 12 bases between them. This CDR3 has 13 residues. Germline CDR1 and CDR2: SNHLY and FYNNEI. CDR3: CARSRGENTEAFF. The DNA of the CDR3 is TGTGCCAGAAGCCGGGGGGAGAACACTGAAGCTTTCTTT. The variable domain in full, completed from reference TRBV2 and TRBJ1-1, reads EPEVTQTPSHQVTQMGQEVILRCVPISNHLYFYWYRQILGQKVEFLVSFYNNEISEKSEIFDDQFSVERPDGSNFTLKIRSTKLEDSAMYFCARSRGENTEAFFGQGTRLTVV.

The genes are TRBV2 and TRBJ2-1, with TRBD2 identical over 8 bases. V shed 2 bases and J 3 bases; nucleotides not matched to a gene: 6. CDR3 length equals 16 residues. CDR1 SNHLY and CDR2 FYNNEI come from the germline V gene. In nucleotides, the CDR3 is TGTGCCAGCAGTGAACAGGTAGCGGGGCTCTACAATGAGCAGTTCTTC. It translates to CASSEQVAGLYNEQFF. Full variable domain (outside the CDR3, taken from reference TRBV2 and TRBJ2-1): EPEVTQTPSHQVTQMGQEVILRCVPISNHLYFYWYRQILGQKVEFLVSFYNNEISEKSEIFDDQFSVERPDGSNFTLKIRSTKLEDSAMYFCASSEQVAGLYNEQFFGPGTRLTVL.

V is TRBV15 and J is TRBJ2-1; tentative D call: TRBD1 (6 bases). The germline V and J ends were trimmed by 0 bases and 4 bases, with 10 bases remaining between them. Germline V gene sequence: CDR1 LNHNV, CDR2 YYDKDF (reference sequence). There are 15 residues in the CDR3. For the CDR3, the DNA is TGTGCCACCAGCAGAGATCGCGGACAGTACAATGAGCAGTTCTTC. It encodes CATSRDRGQYNEQFF.

The chain has TRBV6-5 and TRBJ1-5; D is unresolved. The CDR3 runs 15 residues. Germline CDR1 is MNHEY and CDR2 is SVGAGI. Between the trimmed V and J ends, which lost 5 bases and 4 bases, there was a span of 15 bases. The CDR3 reads CASSLNSHTNQPQHF. CDR3 nucleotides: TGTGCCAGCAGTCTCAATTCCCACACGAATCAGCCCCAGCATTTT.

The rearrangement uses TRBV2 and TRBJ2-5; 8 nucleotides match TRBD1. The CDR3 has 14 amino acids. CDR1 and CDR2 (germline): SNHLY, FYNNEI. V lost 7 bases, J lost 5 bases, and 9 bases stayed unmatched. CDR3: CASTPWTGMETQYF. CDR3 DNA sequence: TGTGCCAGCACCCCTTGGACAGGGATGGAGACCCAGTACTTC.

The chain links TRBV6-6 to TRBJ1-2; possible D gene TRBD1, 5 bases. CDR3 size: 14 residues. CDR1 is MNHNY, CDR2 SVGAGI, per germline (reference sequence). The V end lost 7 bases, the J end lost 0 bases, and 12 bases lay between the germline ends. CDR3 in DNA: TGTGCCAGCACCCAGACAGCAGCTAACTATGGCTACACCTTC. Protein: CASTQTAANYGYTF.

The chain recombines TRBV6-1 with TRBJ2-7; TRBD2 is a possible D gene (6 bases). The CDR3 has 12 residues. Between the trimmed V and J ends, which lost 8 bases and 0 bases, there was a span of 8 bases. Germline-derived CDR1 and CDR2 are MNHNS and SASEGT. The CDR3 DNA follows: TGTGCCAGCTGGGAGGTCTCCTACGAGCAGTACTTC. This codes for CASWEVSYEQYF.

The chain has TRBV6-5 and TRBJ2-1, with 7 bases matching TRBD2. The CDR3 has 13 residues. Trimming took 0 bases from V and 10 from J; bases not matched to a gene: 3. Germline V gene sequence: CDR1 MNHEY, CDR2 SVGAGI. Here the CDR3 reads CASSYSRAGEQFF. CDR3 DNA sequence: TGTGCCAGCAGTTACTCGAGAGCGGGGGAGCAGTTCTTC.

The rearrangement joins TRBV5-1 to TRBJ1-4; the D is unclear. CDR1 SGHRS and CDR2 YFSETQ come from the germline V gene. V was pared by 0 bases and J by 10 bases, with 16 bases between. This CDR3 is 15 amino acids long. The CDR3 loop is CASSLGYQEKAKLFF. CDR3 coding DNA: TGCGCCAGCAGCTTGGGGTACCAGGAAAAGGCAAAACTGTTTTTT.

V usage is TRBV30 and J usage is TRBJ2-7; 8 bases agree with TRBD2. The CDR3 spans 14 residues. CDR1 and CDR2 from the germline V gene are GTSNPN and SVGIG (reference sequence). Trimming took 2 bases from V and 6 from J; bases not matched to a gene: 9. In nucleotides, the CDR3 is TGTGCCTGGAGTCCGGGACTAGACACTACCGAGCAGTACTTC. This sequence encodes CAWSPGLDTTEQYF.

The genes are TRBV7-2 and TRBJ1-2; tentatively, D is TRBD1 (5 bases). Trimming stripped 1 base from V and 6 bases from J, with 9 bases between. The CDR3 is 13 amino acids. The germline V gene has CDR1 SGHTA and CDR2 FQGNSA. The CDR3 DNA sequence: TGTGCCAGCAGCTTAGGGGGGGGAAATGGCTACACCTTC. Residues: CASSLGGGNGYTF.